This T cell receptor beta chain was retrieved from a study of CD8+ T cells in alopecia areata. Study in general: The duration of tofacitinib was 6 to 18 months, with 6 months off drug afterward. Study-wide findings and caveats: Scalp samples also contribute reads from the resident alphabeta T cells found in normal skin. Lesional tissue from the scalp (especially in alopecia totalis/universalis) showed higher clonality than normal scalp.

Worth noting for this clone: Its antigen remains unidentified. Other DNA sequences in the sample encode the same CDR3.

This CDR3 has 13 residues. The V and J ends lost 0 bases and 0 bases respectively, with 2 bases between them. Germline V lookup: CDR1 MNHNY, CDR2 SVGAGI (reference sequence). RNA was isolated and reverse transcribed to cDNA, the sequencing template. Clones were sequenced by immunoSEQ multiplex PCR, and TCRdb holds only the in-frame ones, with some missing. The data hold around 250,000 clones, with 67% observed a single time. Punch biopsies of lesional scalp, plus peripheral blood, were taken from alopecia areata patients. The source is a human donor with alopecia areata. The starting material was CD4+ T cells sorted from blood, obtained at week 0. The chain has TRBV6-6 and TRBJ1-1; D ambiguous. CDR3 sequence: CASSYSLNTEAFF. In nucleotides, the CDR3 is TGTGCCAGCAGTTACTCGTTGAACACTGAAGCTTTCTTT.